This T cell receptor beta chain stems from a study of post-analysis software for immune sequencing data. Germline V gives CDR1 DFQATT, CDR2 SNEGSKA (reference sequence). The CDR3 covers 11 residues. Trimming pared 3 bases from V and 4 bases from J, leaving 6 bases between. The study, taken as a whole, reports: TRBV5-6, TRBV5-1 and TRBV20-1 were among roughly five TRBV segments more frequent in patients than controls.

This clonotype was counted at least ten times. Its specificity is unknown. Libraries were made from TCR beta cDNA, and they carried unique molecular identifiers. Between 1 and 10 million T cells gave rise to roughly 0.5 million cDNA molecules. TCRdb fed the PCR reads into MiXCR, producing one record per CDR3 protein. The repertoire consists of 450,000 to 700,000 distinct CDR3 sequences, with about 44% occurring once and the leading ten covering under 2%. Sequencing was performed on blood. V gene TRBV20-1 combines with J gene TRBJ2-5; the D is unclear. This sequence originates from a girl aged 10-17 years with multiple sclerosis. In DNA form, the CDR3 reads TGCAGTGCTAGTGGCGGAGAGACCCAGTACTTC. It translates to CSASGGETQYF.